This TCR beta chain was retrieved from a study of cytomegalovirus exposure and HLA in healthy donors. The primer mix had 60 Vbeta and 13 Jbeta primers. In the authors' methods: About 12 million shared chains were among the approximately 87 million unique TCR beta chains that a later analysis counted. Produced via immunoSEQ multiplex PCR; TCRdb's table is partial and in-frame only. V, J and clone size are those of that table, while D and trimming were read from the DNA. The sample features some 130,000 clones, with roughly 1.7% in its top ten. About this clone: Its antigen remains unidentified.

V was clipped by 6 bases and J by 1 base, with 9 bases between them. Germline V gives CDR1 SNHLY, CDR2 FYNNEI. This CDR3 is 13 amino acids long. Study observations and caveats: Most TCRs appeared rarely, but some public TCRs recurred in many donors. An assumption of roughly uniform sequencing depth across donors underlay the presence/absence analyses.

Input material: PBMCs. The chain combines TRBV2 with TRBJ1-1; D is undetermined. The clonotype originates from a woman in her forties in good health and CMV-seropositive. The CDR3 region has the DNA TGTGCCAGCAGCCTCAGGCAGAACACTGAAGCTTTCTTT. Its translation: CASSLRQNTEAFF.